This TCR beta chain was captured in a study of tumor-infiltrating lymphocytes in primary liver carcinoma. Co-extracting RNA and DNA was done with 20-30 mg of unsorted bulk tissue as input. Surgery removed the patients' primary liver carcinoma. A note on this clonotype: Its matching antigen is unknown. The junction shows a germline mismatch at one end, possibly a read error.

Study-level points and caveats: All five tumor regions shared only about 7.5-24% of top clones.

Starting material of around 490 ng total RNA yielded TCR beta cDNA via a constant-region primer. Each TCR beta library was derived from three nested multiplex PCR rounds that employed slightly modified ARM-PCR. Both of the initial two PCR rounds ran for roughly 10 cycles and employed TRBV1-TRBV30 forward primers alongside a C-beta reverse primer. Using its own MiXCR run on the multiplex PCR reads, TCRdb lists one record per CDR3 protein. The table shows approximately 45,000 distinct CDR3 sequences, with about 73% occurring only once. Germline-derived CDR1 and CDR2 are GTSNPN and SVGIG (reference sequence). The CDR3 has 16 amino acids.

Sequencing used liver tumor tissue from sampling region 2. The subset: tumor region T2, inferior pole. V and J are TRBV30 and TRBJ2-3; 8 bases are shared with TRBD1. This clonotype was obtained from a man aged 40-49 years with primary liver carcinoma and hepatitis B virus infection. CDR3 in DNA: TGTGCTTGGAGTGTACAAGGACAGGGAATGACAGATACGCAGTATTTT. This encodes CAWSVQGQGMTDTQYF.